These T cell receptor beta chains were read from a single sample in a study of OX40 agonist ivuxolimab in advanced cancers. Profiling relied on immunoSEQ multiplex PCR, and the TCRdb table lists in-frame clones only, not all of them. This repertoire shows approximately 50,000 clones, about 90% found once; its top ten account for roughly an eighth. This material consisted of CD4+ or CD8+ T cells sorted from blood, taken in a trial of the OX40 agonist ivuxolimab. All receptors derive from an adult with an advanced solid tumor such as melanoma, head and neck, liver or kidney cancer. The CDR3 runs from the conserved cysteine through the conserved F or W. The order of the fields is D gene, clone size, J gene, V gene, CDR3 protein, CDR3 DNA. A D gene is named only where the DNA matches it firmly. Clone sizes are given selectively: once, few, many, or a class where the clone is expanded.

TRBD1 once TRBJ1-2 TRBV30 CAWSPGTGLNYGYTF TGTGCCTGGAGTCCAGGGACAGGGCTCAACTATGGCTACACCTTC
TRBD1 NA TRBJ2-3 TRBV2 CASSPGQGYTQYF TGTGCCAGCAGCCCGGGACAGGGCTATACGCAGTATTTT
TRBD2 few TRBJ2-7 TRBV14 CASSRSGRFNEQYF TGTGCCAGCAGCCGTAGCGGGAGGTTCAACGAGCAGTACTTC
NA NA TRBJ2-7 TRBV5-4 CASSLGVPPYEQYF TGTGCCAGCAGCTTGGGGGTCCCCCCATACGAGCAGTACTTC
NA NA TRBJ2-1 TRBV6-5 CASSYPPINEQFF TGTGCCAGCAGTTACCCCCCTATCAATGAGCAGTTCTTC
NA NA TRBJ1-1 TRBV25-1 CASSEYWRDSAEAFF TGTGCCAGCAGTGAATATTGGAGGGATTCGGCTGAAGCTTTCTTT
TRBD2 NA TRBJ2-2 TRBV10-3 CAISELAGGPGELFF TGTGCCATCAGTGAGCTAGCGGGAGGCCCCGGGGAGCTGTTTTTT
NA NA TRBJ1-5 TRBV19 CASRGARREPQHF TGTGCCAGTAGAGGGGCCAGGAGGGAGCCCCAGCATTTT
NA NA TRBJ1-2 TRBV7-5 CARSFTGGMNYGYTF TGTGCCAGAAGCTTTACAGGGGGCATGAACTATGGCTACACCTTC
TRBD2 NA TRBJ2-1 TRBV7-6 CASSTPGLAGVGEQFF TGTGCCAGCAGCACACCGGGACTAGCGGGAGTCGGGGAGCAGTTCTTC
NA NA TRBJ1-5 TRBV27 CASSLRGAFQPQHF TGTGCCAGCAGTTTAAGGGGGGCGTTTCAGCCCCAGCATTTT
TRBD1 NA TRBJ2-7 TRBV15 CATSRPGQGAYEQYF TGTGCCACCAGCAGACCGGGACAGGGAGCCTACGAGCAGTACTTC
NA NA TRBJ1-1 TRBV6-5 CASRGVRTFATEAFF TGTGCCAGCAGGGGGGTCCGGACGTTTGCCACTGAAGCTTTCTTT
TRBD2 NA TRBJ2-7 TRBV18 CASGRNGLAGDEQYF TGTGCCAGCGGGAGGAACGGTCTAGCGGGAGACGAGCAGTACTTC
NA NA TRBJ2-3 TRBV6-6 CASRDTSTDTQYF TGTGCCAGCAGGGACACTAGCACAGATACGCAGTATTTT
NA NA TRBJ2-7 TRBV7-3 CASSPSYEQYF TGTGCCAGCAGCCCATCCTACGAGCAGTACTTC
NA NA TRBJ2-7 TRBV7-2 CASSLVDEQYF TGTGCCAGCAGCTTAGTCGACGAGCAGTACTTC
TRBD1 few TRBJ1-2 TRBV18 CASSPGTGVGYGYTF TGTGCCAGCTCACCTGGGACAGGGGTTGGTTATGGCTACACCTTC
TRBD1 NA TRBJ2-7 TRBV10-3 CAISVPGQGATYEQYF TGTGCCATCAGTGTGCCGGGACAGGGGGCAACCTACGAGCAGTACTTC
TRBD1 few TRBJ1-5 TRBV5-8 CASSKGTGGKQPQHF TGTGCCAGCAGCAAAGGGACAGGGGGCAAGCAGCCCCAGCATTTT
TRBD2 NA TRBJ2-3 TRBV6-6 CASSYSASGSTDTQYF TGTGCCAGCAGTTACTCGGCTAGCGGGAGCACAGATACGCAGTATTTT
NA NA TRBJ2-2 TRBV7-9 CASSLKPRGGPRAGELFF TGTGCCAGCAGCCTAAAACCAAGGGGGGGACCTCGGGCAGGGGAGCTGTTTTTT
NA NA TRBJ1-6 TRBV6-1 CASSERAENSPLHF TGTGCCAGCAGTGAACGGGCCGAGAATTCACCCCTCCACTTT
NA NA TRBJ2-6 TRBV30 CAWGPLLSGANVLTF TGTGCCTGGGGCCCCCTCCTCTCTGGGGCCAACGTCCTGACTTTC
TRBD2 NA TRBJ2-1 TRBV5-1 CASSPSGGQLEQFF TGCGCCAGCAGCCCCTCGGGAGGCCAGTTAGAGCAGTTCTTC
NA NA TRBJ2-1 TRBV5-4 CASSLESRGEQFF TGTGCCAGCAGCTTAGAATCCCGGGGTGAGCAGTTCTTC
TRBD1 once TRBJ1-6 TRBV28 CASSLLQGARRSPLHF TGTGCCAGCAGTTTACTGCAGGGGGCAAGGAGATCACCCCTCCACTTT
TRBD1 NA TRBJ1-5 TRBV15 CATSGQGFGSQPQHF TGTGCCACCAGCGGACAGGGGTTCGGTTCTCAGCCCCAGCATTTT
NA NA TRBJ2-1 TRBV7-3 CASSLTGTYNEQFF TGTGCCAGCAGCTTAACCGGGACGTACAATGAGCAGTTCTTC
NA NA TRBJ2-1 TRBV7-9 CASSPRDGRYNEQFF TGTGCCAGCAGCCCCCGGGACGGGCGCTACAATGAGCAGTTCTTC
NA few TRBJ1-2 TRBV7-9 CASSDGQYGYTF TGTGCCAGCAGCGACGGACAGTATGGCTACACCTTC
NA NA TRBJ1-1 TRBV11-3 CASSASSGANTEAFF TGTGCCAGCAGCGCCTCTTCAGGGGCGAACACTGAAGCTTTCTTT
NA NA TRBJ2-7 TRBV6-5 CASKSPGRSYEQYF TGTGCCAGCAAATCCCCGGGGAGGTCCTACGAGCAGTACTTC
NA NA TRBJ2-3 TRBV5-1 CASSLGLTVPTDTQYF TGCGCCAGCAGCTTGGGGCTGACAGTACCCACAGATACGCAGTATTTT
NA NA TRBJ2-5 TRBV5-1 CASSHAGGQGETQYF TGCGCCAGCAGCCATGCTGGGGGGCAGGGGGAGACCCAGTACTTC
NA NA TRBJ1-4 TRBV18 CASSPQSDRANEKLFF TGTGCCAGCTCACCACAATCGGACCGAGCTAATGAAAAACTGTTTTTT
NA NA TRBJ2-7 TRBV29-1 CSVDERGYEQYF TGCAGCGTTGACGAAAGGGGTTACGAGCAGTACTTC
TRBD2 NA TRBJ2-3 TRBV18 CASSPLAGTSTDTQYF TGTGCCAGCTCACCACTAGCGGGAACTAGCACAGATACGCAGTATTTT
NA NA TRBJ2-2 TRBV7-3 CASSLKQGWLGSNTGELFF TGTGCCAGCAGCTTAAAGCAGGGGTGGTTAGGATCGAACACCGGGGAGCTGTTTTTT
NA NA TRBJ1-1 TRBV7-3 CASSSPGHMNTEAFF TGTGCCAGCAGCTCTCCGGGACATATGAACACTGAAGCTTTCTTT
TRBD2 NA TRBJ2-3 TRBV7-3 CASSLSLAGGPDTQYF TGTGCCAGCAGCTTAAGTCTGGCGGGAGGGCCAGATACGCAGTATTTT
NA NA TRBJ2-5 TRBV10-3 CAISGVEDIPGETQYF TGTGCCATCAGCGGAGTCGAGGACATCCCGGGGGAGACCCAGTACTTC
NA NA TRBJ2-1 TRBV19 CATRRGANNEQFF TGTGCCACGAGGCGCGGGGCAAACAATGAGCAGTTCTTC
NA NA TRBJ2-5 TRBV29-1 CSAGSYRAQETQYF TGCAGCGCCGGGTCTTACAGGGCCCAAGAGACCCAGTACTTC
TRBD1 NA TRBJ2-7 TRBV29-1 CSVGETGNEQYF TGCAGCGTTGGCGAGACAGGGAACGAGCAGTACTTC
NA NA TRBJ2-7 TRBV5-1 CASSLVGFQNEQYF TGCGCCAGCAGCTTGGTGGGTTTCCAGAACGAGCAGTACTTC
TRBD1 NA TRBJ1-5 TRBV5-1 CASSIQGGDQPQHF TGCGCCAGCAGCATACAGGGGGGGGATCAGCCCCAGCATTTT
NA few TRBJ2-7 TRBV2 CASKRTGNEQYF TGTGCCAGCAAAAGGACGGGAAACGAGCAGTACTTC
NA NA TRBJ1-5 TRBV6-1 CASIDTPYSNQPQHF TGTGCCAGCATCGACACTCCTTATAGCAATCAGCCCCAGCATTTT
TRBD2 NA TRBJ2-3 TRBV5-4 CASSLRELAVTDTQYF TGTGCCAGCAGCTTAAGGGAACTAGCGGTTACAGATACGCAGTATTTT
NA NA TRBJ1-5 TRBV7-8 CASSLASALYSNQPQHF TGTGCCAGCAGCTTAGCGTCGGCACTTTATAGCAATCAGCCCCAGCATTTT
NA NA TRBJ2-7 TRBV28 CASSPRFWEQYF TGTGCCAGCAGTCCCAGGTTCTGGGAGCAGTACTTC
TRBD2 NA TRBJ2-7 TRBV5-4 CASSVGTSGPNEQYF TGTGCCAGCAGCGTCGGGACTAGCGGACCAAACGAGCAGTACTTC
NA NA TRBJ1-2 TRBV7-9 CASSPNAGNYGYTF TGTGCCAGCAGCCCCAACGCAGGCAACTATGGCTACACCTTC
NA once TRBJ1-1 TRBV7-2 CASSPQGGGMNTEAFF TGTGCCAGCAGCCCCCAGGGAGGGGGGATGAACACTGAAGCTTTCTTT
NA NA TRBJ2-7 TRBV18 CASSPATSYEQYF TGTGCCAGCTCACCGGCCACCTCCTACGAGCAGTACTTC
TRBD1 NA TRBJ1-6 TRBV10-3 CAIRGQAYNSPLHF TGTGCCATCAGGGGACAGGCCTATAATTCACCCCTCCACTTT